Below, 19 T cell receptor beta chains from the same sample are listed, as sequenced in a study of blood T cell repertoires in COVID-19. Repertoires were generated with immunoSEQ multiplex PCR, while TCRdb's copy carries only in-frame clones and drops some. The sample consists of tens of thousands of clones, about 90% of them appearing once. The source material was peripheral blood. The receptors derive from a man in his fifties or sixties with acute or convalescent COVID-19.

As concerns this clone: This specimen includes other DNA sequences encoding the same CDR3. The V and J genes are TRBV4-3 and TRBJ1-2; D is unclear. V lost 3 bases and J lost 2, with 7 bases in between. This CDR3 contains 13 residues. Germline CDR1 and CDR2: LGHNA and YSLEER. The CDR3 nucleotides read TGCGCCAGCAGCCAGGCGGTGAACTATGGCTACACCTTC. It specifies CASSQAVNYGYTF.

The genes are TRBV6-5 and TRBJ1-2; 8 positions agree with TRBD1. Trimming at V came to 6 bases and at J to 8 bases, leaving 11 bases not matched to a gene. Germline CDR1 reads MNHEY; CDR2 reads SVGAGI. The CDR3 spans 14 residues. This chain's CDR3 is CASSAGGAPRGYTF. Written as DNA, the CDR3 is TGTGCCAGCAGCGCAGGGGGCGCCCCTAGGGGCTACACCTTC.

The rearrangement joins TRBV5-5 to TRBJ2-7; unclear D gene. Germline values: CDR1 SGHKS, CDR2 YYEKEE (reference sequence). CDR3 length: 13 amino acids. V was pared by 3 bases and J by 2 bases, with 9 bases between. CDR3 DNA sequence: TGTGCCAGCAGCTACATAACAGCCTACGAGCAGTACTTC. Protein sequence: CASSYITAYEQYF.

CDR3 coding DNA: TGTGCCAGCAGCTTGCGGTATTCACCCCTCCACTTT. This translates into CASSLRYSPLHF. The rearrangement uses TRBV5-4 and TRBJ1-6; D ambiguous. V was shortened by 1 base and J by 8 bases, with 4 bases between the two germline ends. CDR1 is SGHNT, CDR2 YYREEE, per germline (reference sequence). The length of the CDR3 is 12 residues.

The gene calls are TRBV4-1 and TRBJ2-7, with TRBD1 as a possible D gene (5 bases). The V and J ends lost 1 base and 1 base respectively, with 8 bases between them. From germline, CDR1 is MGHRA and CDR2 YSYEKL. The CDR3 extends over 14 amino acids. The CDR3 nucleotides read TGCGCCAGCAGCCAAGGCAGGGTGTCCTACGAGCAGTACTTC. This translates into CASSQGRVSYEQYF.

The CDR3 is CASSFGQGSGEQYF. For the CDR3, the DNA is TGTGCCAGCAGTTTCGGGCAGGGGTCGGGCGAGCAGTACTTC. The chain is built from TRBV27 and TRBJ2-7; maybe TRBD1 (6 bases). CDR3 length: 14 amino acids. V lost 3 bases, J lost 6 bases, and 15 bases lay in between. Germline lookup yields CDR1 MNHEY and CDR2 SMNVEV (reference sequence).

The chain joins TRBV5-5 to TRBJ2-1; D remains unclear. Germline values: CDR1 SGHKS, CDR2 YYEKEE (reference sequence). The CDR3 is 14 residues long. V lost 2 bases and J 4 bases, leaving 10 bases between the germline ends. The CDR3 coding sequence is TGTGCCAGCAGCTTTGGCCAGGCGTACAATGAGCAGTTCTTC. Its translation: CASSFGQAYNEQFF. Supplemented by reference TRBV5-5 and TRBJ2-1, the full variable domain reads DAGVTQSPTHLIKTRGQQVTLRCSPISGHKSVSWYQQVLGQGPQFIFQYYEKEERGRGNFPDRFSARQFPNYSSELNVNALLLGDSALYLCASSFGQAYNEQFFGPGTRLTVL.

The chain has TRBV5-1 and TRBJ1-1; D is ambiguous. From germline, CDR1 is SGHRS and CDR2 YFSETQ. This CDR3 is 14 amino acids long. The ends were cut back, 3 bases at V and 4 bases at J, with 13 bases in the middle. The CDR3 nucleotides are TGCGCCAGCAGCTACGGGGTTGAGGGCACTGAAGCTTTCTTT. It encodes CASSYGVEGTEAFF.

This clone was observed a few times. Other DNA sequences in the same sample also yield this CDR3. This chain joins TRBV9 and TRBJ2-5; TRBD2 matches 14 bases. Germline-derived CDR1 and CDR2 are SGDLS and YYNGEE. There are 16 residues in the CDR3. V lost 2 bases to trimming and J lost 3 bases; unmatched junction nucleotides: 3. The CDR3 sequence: CASSVTSGGAEETQYF. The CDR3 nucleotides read TGTGCCAGCAGCGTGACTAGCGGGGGGGCCGAAGAGACCCAGTACTTC.

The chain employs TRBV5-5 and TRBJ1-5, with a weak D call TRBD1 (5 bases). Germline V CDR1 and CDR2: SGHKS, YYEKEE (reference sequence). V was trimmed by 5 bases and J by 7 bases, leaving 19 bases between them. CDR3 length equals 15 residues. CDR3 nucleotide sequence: TGTGCCAGCAGTCCATTAGGCGGGGGTCGACAGCCCCAGCATTTT. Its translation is CASSPLGGGRQPQHF.

CDR3 coding DNA: TGTGCCAGCAGCTTCGGGACAGGAAACACTGAAGCTTTCTTT. Translated, it gives CASSFGTGNTEAFF. This rearrangement joins TRBV13 to TRBJ1-1, with TRBD1 identical over 8 bases. Germline assignment: CDR1 PRHDT and CDR2 FYEKMQ (reference sequence). With 3 bases clipped from V and 2 bases from J, the junction kept 2 bases outside the gene matches. This CDR3 comprises 14 residues.

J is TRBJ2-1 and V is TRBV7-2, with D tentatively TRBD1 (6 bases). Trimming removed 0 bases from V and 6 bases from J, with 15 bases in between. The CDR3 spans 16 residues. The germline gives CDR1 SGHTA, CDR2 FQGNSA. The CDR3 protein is CASSLAVLKGGNEQFF. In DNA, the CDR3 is TGTGCCAGCAGCTTAGCGGTGCTCAAAGGGGGCAATGAGCAGTTCTTC.

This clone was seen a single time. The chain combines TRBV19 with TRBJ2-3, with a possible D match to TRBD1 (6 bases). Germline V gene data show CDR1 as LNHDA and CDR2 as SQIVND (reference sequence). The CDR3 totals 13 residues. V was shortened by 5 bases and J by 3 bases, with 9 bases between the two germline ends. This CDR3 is CASSQGRTDTQYF. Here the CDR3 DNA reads TGTGCCAGTAGTCAGGGGCGGACAGATACGCAGTATTTT.

DNA for the CDR3: TGTGCCAGCAGCGGGCGACAGGGAGCATATAACACTGAAGCTTTCTTT. Translated: CASSGRQGAYNTEAFF. The V gene is TRBV9, the J gene TRBJ1-1, with TRBD1 matching over 7 bases. Germline lookup yields CDR1 SGDLS and CDR2 YYNGEE. CDR3 size: 16 residues. The V segment lost 3 bases and the J segment 2 bases; nucleotides outside the gene matches: 10.

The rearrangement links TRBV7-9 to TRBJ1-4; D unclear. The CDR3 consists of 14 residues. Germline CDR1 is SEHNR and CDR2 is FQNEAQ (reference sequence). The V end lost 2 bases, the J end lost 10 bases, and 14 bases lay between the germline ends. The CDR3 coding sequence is TGTGCCAGCAGCTTACCCTTGCTACCGGGAAAACTGTTTTTT. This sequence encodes CASSLPLLPGKLFF.

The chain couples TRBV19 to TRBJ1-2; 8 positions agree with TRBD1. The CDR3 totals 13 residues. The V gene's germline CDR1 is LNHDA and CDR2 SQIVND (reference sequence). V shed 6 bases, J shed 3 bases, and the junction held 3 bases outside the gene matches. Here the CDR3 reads CASRTDRDYGYTF. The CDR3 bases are TGTGCCAGTAGAACGGACAGGGACTATGGCTACACCTTC.

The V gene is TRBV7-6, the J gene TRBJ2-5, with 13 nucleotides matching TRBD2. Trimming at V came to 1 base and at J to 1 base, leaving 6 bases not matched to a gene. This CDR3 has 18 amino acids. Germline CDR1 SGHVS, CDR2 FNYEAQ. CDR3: CASSLGMTSGGTQETQYF. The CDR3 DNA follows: TGTGCCAGCAGCTTAGGGATGACTAGCGGGGGGACCCAAGAGACCCAGTACTTC.

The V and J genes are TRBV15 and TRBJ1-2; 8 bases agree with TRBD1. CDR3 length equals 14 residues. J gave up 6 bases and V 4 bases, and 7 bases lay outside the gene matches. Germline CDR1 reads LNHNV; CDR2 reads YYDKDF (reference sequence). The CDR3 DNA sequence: TGTGCCACCAGCACCCAGGGGGCACTGGATGGCTACACCTTC. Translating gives CATSTQGALDGYTF. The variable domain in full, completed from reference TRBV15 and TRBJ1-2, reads DAMVIQNPRYQVTQFGKPVTLSCSQTLNHNVMYWYQQKSSQAPKLLFHYYDKDFNNEADTPDNFQSRRPNTSFCFLDIRSPGLGDTAMYLCATSTQGALDGYTFGSGTRLTVV.

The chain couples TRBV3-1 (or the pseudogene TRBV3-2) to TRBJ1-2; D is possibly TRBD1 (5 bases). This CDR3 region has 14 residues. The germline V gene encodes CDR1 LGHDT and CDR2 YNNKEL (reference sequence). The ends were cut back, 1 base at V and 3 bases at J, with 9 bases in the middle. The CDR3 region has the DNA TGTGCCAGCAGCCAAGTAGGCAGGGACTATGGCTACACCTTC. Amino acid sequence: CASSQVGRDYGYTF.